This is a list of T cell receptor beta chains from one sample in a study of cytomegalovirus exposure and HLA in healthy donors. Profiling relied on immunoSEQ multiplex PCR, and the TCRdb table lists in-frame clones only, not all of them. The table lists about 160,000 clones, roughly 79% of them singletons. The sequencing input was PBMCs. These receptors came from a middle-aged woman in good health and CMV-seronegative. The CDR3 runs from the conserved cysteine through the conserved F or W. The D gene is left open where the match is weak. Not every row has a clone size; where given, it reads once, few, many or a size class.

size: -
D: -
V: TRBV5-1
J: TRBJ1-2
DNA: TGCGCCAGCAGAGTATCGGGGGACTATGGCTACACCTTC
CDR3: CASRVSGDYGYTF

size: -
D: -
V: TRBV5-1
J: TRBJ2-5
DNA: TGCGCCAGCAGCTTTGGGAACCCGACTAAAGAGACCCAGTACTTC
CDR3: CASSFGNPTKETQYF

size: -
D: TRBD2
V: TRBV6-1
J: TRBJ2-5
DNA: TGTGCCAGCAGCGCTTTAGCGGGAGGAGAGACCCAGTACTTC
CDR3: CASSALAGGETQYF

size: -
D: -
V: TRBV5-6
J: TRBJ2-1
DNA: TGTGCCAGCAGCTTAAAGGAGGAACTAGCCTGGGGGAAAGGTGAGCAGTTCTTC
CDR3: CASSLKEELAWGKGEQFF

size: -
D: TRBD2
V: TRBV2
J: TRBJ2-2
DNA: TGTGCCAGCAAGGCTAGCGGGAAAACCGGGGAGCTGTTTTTT
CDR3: CASKASGKTGELFF

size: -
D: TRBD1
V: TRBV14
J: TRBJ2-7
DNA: TGTGCCAGCAGCCGACAGGGTGCACACTACGAGCAGTACTTC
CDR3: CASSRQGAHYEQYF

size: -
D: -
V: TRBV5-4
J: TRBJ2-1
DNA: TGTGCCAGCAGCTTGTGGGCTGGTGAGCAGTTCTTC
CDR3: CASSLWAGEQFF

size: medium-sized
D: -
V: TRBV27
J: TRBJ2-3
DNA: TGTGCCAGCAGTTTATCGAGGCCAGATACGCAGTATTTT
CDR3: CASSLSRPDTQYF

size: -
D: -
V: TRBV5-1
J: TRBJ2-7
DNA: TGCGCCAGCAGCCCCGAGGGCTACGAGCAGTACTTC
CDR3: CASSPEGYEQYF

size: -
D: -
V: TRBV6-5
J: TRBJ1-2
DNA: TGTGCCAGCAGTTCGTCTCGGGGCTACACCTTC
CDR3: CASSSSRGYTF

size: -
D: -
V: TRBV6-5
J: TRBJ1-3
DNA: TGTGCCAGCAGTTATCTGAACACCATATATTTT
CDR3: CASSYLNTIYF

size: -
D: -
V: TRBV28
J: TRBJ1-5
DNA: TGTGCCAGCAGTTTACACAGGGATGGCAATCAGCCCCAGCATTTT
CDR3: CASSLHRDGNQPQHF

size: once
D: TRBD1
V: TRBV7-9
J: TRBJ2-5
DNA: TGTGCCAGCGGCGGACAGGGGGAAGAGACCCAGTACTTC
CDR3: CASGGQGEETQYF

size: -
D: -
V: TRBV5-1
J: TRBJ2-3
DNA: TGCGCCAGCACACCAGGACAGCCAACAGATACGCAGTATTTT
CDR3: CASTPGQPTDTQYF

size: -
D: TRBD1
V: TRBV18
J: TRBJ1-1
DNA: TGTGCCAGCTCACCGAAAGCAGGGGGCGGATTGGTAGCTTTCTTT
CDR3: CASSPKAGGGLVAFF

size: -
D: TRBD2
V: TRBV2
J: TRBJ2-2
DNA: TGTGCCAGCAATGGGGCGGGAGGCGGGGCCGGGGAGCTGTTTTTT
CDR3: CASNGAGGGAGELFF

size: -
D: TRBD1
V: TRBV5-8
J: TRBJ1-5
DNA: TGTGCCAGCAGCTTAGGAACAGGGGATCATCAGCCCCAGCATTTT
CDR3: CASSLGTGDHQPQHF

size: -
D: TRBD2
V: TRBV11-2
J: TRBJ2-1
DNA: TGTGCCAGCAGCGCTTCAAGCGGGAGGGCCCACAATGAGCAGTTCTTC
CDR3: CASSASSGRAHNEQFF

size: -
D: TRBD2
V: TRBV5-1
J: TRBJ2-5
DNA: TGCGCCAGCAGCTTGGGGGCGGGAGGAACGGAGACCCAGTACTTC
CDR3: CASSLGAGGTETQYF

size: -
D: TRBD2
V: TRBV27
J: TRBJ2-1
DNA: TGTGCCAGCAGACCGGGCGGGGGGCGACCATACAATGAGCAGTTCTTC
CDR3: CASRPGGGRPYNEQFF

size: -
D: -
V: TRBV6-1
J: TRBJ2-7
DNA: TGTGCCAGCAGGCCGACATTCTACGAGCAGTACTTC
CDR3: CASRPTFYEQYF

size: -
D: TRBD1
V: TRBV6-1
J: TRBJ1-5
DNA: TGTGCCAGCACTACCGGGGACAGCCGGAATCAGCCCCAGCATTTT
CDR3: CASTTGDSRNQPQHF

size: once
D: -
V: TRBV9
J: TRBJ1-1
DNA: TGTGCCAGCAGCGTAACGGCCGGAGGTACTAAGAACACTGAAGCTTTCTTT
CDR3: CASSVTAGGTKNTEAFF

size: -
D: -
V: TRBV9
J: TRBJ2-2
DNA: TGTGCCAGCAGCGTAAGGAGCGGGTTCACCGGGGAGCTGTTTTTT
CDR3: CASSVRSGFTGELFF

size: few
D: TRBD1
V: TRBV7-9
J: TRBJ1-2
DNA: TGTGCCAGCAGCTTATATGGACAGGGGGCGCCCGGCTACACCTTC
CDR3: CASSLYGQGAPGYTF

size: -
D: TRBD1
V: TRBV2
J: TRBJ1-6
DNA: TGTGCCAGCAGTGATCGTGGACAGGGGAATTCACCCCTCCACTTT
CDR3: CASSDRGQGNSPLHF

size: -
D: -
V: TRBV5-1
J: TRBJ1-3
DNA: TGCGCCAGCAGCTTTGGGGGGACCGGTGGAAACACCATATATTTT
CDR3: CASSFGGTGGNTIYF

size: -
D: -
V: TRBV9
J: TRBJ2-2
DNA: TGTGCCAGCAGCGTAGGTGGGAGAGGCACCGGGGAGCTGTTTTTT
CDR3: CASSVGGRGTGELFF